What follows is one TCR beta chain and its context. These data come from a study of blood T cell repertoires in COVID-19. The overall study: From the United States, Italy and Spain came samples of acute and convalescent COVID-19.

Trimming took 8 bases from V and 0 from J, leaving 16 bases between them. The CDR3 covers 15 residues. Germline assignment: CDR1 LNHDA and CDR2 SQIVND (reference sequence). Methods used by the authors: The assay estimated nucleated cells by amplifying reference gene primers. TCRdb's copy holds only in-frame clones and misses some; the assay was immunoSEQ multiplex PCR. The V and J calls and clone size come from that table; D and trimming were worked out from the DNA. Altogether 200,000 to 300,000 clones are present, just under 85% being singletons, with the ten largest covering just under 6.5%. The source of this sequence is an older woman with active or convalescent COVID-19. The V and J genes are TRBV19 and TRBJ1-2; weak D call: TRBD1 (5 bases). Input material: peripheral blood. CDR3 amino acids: CASGARQSTNYGYTF. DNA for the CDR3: TGTGCCAGTGGAGCCCGACAGAGCACTAACTATGGCTACACCTTC.